The 12 T cell receptor beta chains below all came from one sample that was sequenced in a study of cytomegalovirus exposure and HLA in healthy donors. PCR primers comprised 60 Vbeta and 13 Jbeta primers. Profiled with immunoSEQ multiplex PCR; TCRdb holds only in-frame clones, not every one. The table records roughly 160,000 clones, roughly four fifths of them present only once. Sequenced sample: PBMCs. These receptors originate from a female donor in good health and CMV-seronegative.

The CDR3, as DNA: TGTGCCAGCAGTCCCGGGAGGCTTGGGACAGGGGGCCGAGGCTACACCTTC. This sequence encodes CASSPGRLGTGGRGYTF. The chain is built from TRBV28 and TRBJ1-2; TRBD1 matches at 12 bases. The V segment lost 5 bases and the J segment 8 bases; nucleotides outside the gene matches: 15. Germline V gene data show CDR1 as MDHEN and CDR2 as SYDVKM. This CDR3 region has 17 residues.

The V and J genes are TRBV25-1 and TRBJ2-7; TRBD1 matches at 7 bases. Germline trimming cut 8 bases from V and 0 bases from J; bases unmatched to any gene: 4. In germline, CDR1 is MGHDK, CDR2 SYGVNS. The CDR3 is 13 amino acids. CDR3 region: CASGDRTSYEQYF. CDR3 nucleotide sequence: TGTGCCAGCGGGGACAGAACCTCCTACGAGCAGTACTTC.

DNA for the CDR3: TGTGCCAGCACCCTCACAGGGGCTGGGGCCAACGTCCTGACTTTC. The encoded protein is CASTLTGAGANVLTF. The chain uses TRBV27 and TRBJ2-6, with 7 bases fitting TRBD1. V was clipped by 7 bases and J by 2 bases; unmatched bases: 5. CDR1 and CDR2 from the germline V gene are MNHEY and SMNVEV (reference sequence). The CDR3 runs to 15 residues.

The V call is TRBV6-5, the J call TRBJ2-1; D perhaps matches TRBD1 (6 bases). Germline assignment: CDR1 MNHEY and CDR2 SVGAGI. V gave up 5 bases and J gave up 1 base, with 9 bases separating them. There are 14 residues in the CDR3. CDR3 DNA sequence: TGTGCCAGCAGTAGCAGGGGATCCTACAATGAGCAGTTCTTC. Its translation: CASSSRGSYNEQFF.

The chain carries TRBV4-2 and TRBJ2-3; TRBD1 might be the D (6 bases). Germline V gene sequence: CDR1 LGHNA, CDR2 YNFKEQ. The CDR3 is 17 residues long. Trimming removed 3 bases at V and 5 bases at J, with 21 bases between. DNA of the CDR3: TGTGCCAGCAGCCAGGGTTCCGGGACACCAAGGGGAGATACGCAGTATTTT. Amino acids: CASSQGSGTPRGDTQYF.

The CDR3 DNA follows: TGTGCCAGCACCAGATCACAGGGGGCGTTGAACACTGAAGCTTTCTTT. It yields the protein CASTRSQGALNTEAFF. The rearrangement joins TRBV28 to TRBJ1-1; 9 positions agree with TRBD1. Germline V gene lookup returns CDR1 MDHEN and CDR2 SYDVKM. The V and J ends lost 7 bases and 0 bases, in that order; junction bases with no gene match: 9. The CDR3 contains 16 residues.

V is TRBV5-1 and J is TRBJ2-1; 7 nucleotides agree with TRBD2. Unmatched junction bases numbered 10, after V lost 4 bases and J lost 0 bases. The CDR3 is 17 residues long. Germline V gives CDR1 SGHRS, CDR2 YFSETQ. DNA for the CDR3: TGCGCCAGCAGCCAGCTAGAGGGAGGGAGCTCCTACAATGAGCAGTTCTTC. Its protein is CASSQLEGGSSYNEQFF.

The rearrangement links TRBV28 to TRBJ1-3; a possible D gene is TRBD1 (5 bases). There are 17 residues in the CDR3. Germline CDR1 reads MDHEN; CDR2 reads SYDVKM. Trimming removed 6 bases at V and 2 bases at J, with 20 bases between. CDR3 residues: CASSPPGGAQTGNTIYF. The CDR3 DNA sequence: TGTGCCAGCAGCCCGCCCGGCGGGGCGCAGACTGGAAACACCATATATTTT. Combining the CDR3 with reference TRBV28 and TRBJ1-3 gives the whole variable domain DVKVTQSSRYLVKRTGEKVFLECVQDMDHENMFWYRQDPGLGLRLIYFSYDVKMKEKGDIPEGYSVSREKKERFSLILESASTNQTSMYLCASSPPGGAQTGNTIYFGEGSWLTVV.

The V gene is TRBV5-1, the J gene TRBJ1-1, with D maybe TRBD1 (5 bases). Germline V gene lookup returns CDR1 SGHRS and CDR2 YFSETQ. This CDR3 is 16 amino acids long. V was trimmed by 1 base and J by 3 bases, leaving 16 bases between them. The CDR3 here is CASSLTFRGGDTEAFF. For the CDR3, the DNA is TGCGCCAGCAGCTTGACGTTCCGGGGAGGGGACACTGAAGCTTTCTTT. Complete variable domain (other parts from reference TRBV5-1 and TRBJ1-1): KAGVTQTPRYLIKTRGQQVTLSCSPISGHRSVSWYQQTPGQGLQFLFEYFSETQRNKGNFPGRFSGRQFSNSRSEMNVSTLELGDSALYLCASSLTFRGGDTEAFFGQGTRLTVV.

This sequence joins TRBV6-6 and TRBJ1-6, with 8 nucleotides matching TRBD1. This CDR3 is built from 15 residues. Germline V lookup: CDR1 MNHNY, CDR2 SVGAGI (reference sequence). J lost 7 bases, V lost 7 bases, and 9 bases had no gene match. DNA of the CDR3: TGTGCCAGCACTGAAAAGGACAGGGTAAATTCACCCCTCCACTTT. This sequence encodes CASTEKDRVNSPLHF.

This clone was observed a single time. The chain carries TRBV5-1 and TRBJ1-2; TRBD1 aligns across 8 bases. Trimming at V came to 4 bases and at J to 8 bases, leaving 10 bases not matched to a gene. The CDR3 is 14 amino acids. Germline V gene sequence: CDR1 SGHRS, CDR2 YFSETQ. The chain's CDR3 is CASSKNRGSGGYTF. The CDR3 DNA sequence: TGCGCCAGCAGCAAAAACAGGGGGTCGGGAGGCTACACCTTC. The full variable domain, its missing parts supplied by reference TRBV5-1 and TRBJ1-2, is KAGVTQTPRYLIKTRGQQVTLSCSPISGHRSVSWYQQTPGQGLQFLFEYFSETQRNKGNFPGRFSGRQFSNSRSEMNVSTLELGDSALYLCASSKNRGSGGYTFGSGTRLTVV.

CDR3 bases: TGTGCCAGCAGCCCTACTCTTGCGACAGATACGCAGTATTTT. This encodes CASSPTLATDTQYF. This rearrangement joins TRBV6-6 to TRBJ2-3; D ambiguous. The V gene lost 6 bases and the J gene lost 3 bases, with 13 bases spanning the gap. Per the germline V gene, CDR1 is MNHNY and CDR2 is SVGAGI (reference sequence). CDR3 length: 14 residues.